The rows below give T cell receptor beta chains drawn from one sample of a study of blood T cells in healthy people across ages. TCRdb called the 5' RACE reads again in MiXCR, with one record for every CDR3 protein. Here the sample spans about 1.1 million distinct CDR3 sequences, 35% to 40% being singletons. The sequencing input was blood. The receptors come from a man aged 18-30 years in good health. Both conserved end residues are part of each CDR3. A D gene is named only where the DNA matches it firmly. Expanded clones are given a class, and other clones once, few, many or no size at all.

NA | TRBJ1-4 | TRBV7-2 | NA | CASSLRQSALFF | TGTGCCAGCAGCTTACGACAGTCGGCCCTGTTTTTT
TRBD1 | TRBJ2-1 | TRBV10-3 | few | CAISETRQGALFF | TGTGCCATCAGTGAGACCCGACAGGGGGCCCTGTTCTTC
TRBD1 | TRBJ1-1 | TRBV2 | once | CASSGTGGSGAFF | TGTGCCAGCAGTGGCACAGGGGGGTCGGGAGCTTTCTTT
TRBD1 | TRBJ2-7 | TRBV9 | once | CASSVTGGSYNEQYF | TGTGCCAGCAGCGTTACAGGGGGATCCTACAATGAGCAGTACTTC
NA | TRBJ2-1 | TRBV11-2 | few | CASSLRGERSAYNEQFF | TGTGCCAGCAGCTTAAGGGGTGAGCGGAGCGCCTACAATGAGCAGTTCTTC
TRBD1 | TRBJ1-6 | TRBV4-1 | NA | CASSRGQETYNSPLHF | TGCGCCAGCAGCCGAGGACAGGAAACTTATAATTCACCCCTCCACTTT
NA | TRBJ2-1 | TRBV5-5 | NA | CASSLAGETGYNEQFF | TGTGCCAGCAGCTTGGCCGGGGAGACTGGCTACAATGAGCAGTTCTTC
NA | TRBJ1-1 | TRBV6-2/TRBV6-3 | NA | CASSDSGQWEAFF | TGTGCCAGCAGTGACTCGGGGCAGTGGGAAGCTTTCTTT
NA | TRBJ1-6 | TRBV20-1 | few | CSARVPRSSYNSPLHF | TGCAGTGCTAGGGTTCCTCGGAGCTCCTATAATTCACCCCTCCACTTT
NA | TRBJ2-2 | TRBV20-1 | NA | CSARAGLANTGELFF | TGCAGTGCTAGAGCAGGTCTCGCGAACACCGGGGAGCTGTTTTTT
NA | TRBJ1-5 | TRBV9 | NA | CASSVGQLYQPQHF | TGTGCCAGCAGCGTAGGGCAGCTTTATCAGCCCCAGCATTTT
NA | TRBJ1-3 | TRBV4-3 | NA | CASSLFGKGSGNTIYF | TGCGCCAGCAGCCTCTTTGGAAAGGGGAGCGGAAACACCATATATTTT
NA | TRBJ2-5 | TRBV5-1 | few | CASSLRVAHQETQYF | TGCGCCAGCAGCCTCCGGGTTGCACACCAAGAGACCCAGTACTTC
NA | TRBJ1-2 | TRBV7-2 | NA | CASSLSRGENGYTF | TGTGCCAGCAGCTTGTCCCGAGGGGAGAATGGCTACACCTTC
TRBD1 | TRBJ1-2 | TRBV29-1 | few | CSVNPGGSYGYTF | TGCAGCGTTAATCCAGGGGGGAGCTATGGCTACACCTTC
NA | TRBJ1-1 | TRBV4-3 | NA | CASSQEIGNMNTEAFF | TGCGCCAGCAGCCAAGAGATAGGAAACATGAACACTGAAGCTTTCTTT
NA | TRBJ2-7 | TRBV12-5 | NA | CASGFRDPYNEQYF | TGTGCTAGTGGTTTCCGGGACCCCTACAATGAGCAGTACTTC
TRBD2 | TRBJ2-5 | TRBV12-3/TRBV12-4 | few | CASSRGLAAIQETQYF | TGTGCCAGCAGCCGGGGACTAGCGGCGATACAAGAGACCCAGTACTTC
NA | TRBJ2-3 | TRBV12-3/TRBV12-4 | few | CASSPASRDTQYF | TGTGCCAGCAGCCCCGCCTCGAGAGATACGCAGTATTTT
NA | TRBJ1-2 | TRBV7-9 | once | CASSLGGGPAGYTF | TGTGCCAGCAGCTTAGGTGGTGGGCCGGCGGGCTACACCTTC
NA | TRBJ2-7 | TRBV12-3/TRBV12-4 | few | CASTGDGYEQYF | TGTGCCAGCACCGGGGACGGGTACGAGCAGTACTTC
TRBD1 | TRBJ2-7 | TRBV7-2 | NA | CASVRSGTGMYEQYF | TGTGCCTCAGTACGCTCCGGGACAGGGATGTACGAGCAGTACTTC
NA | TRBJ1-1 | TRBV11-2 | NA | CASRHQTVNTEAFF | TGTGCCAGCAGGCACCAGACCGTTAACACTGAAGCTTTCTTT
NA | TRBJ1-4 | TRBV7-9 | NA | CASGAGRDEKLFF | TGTGCCAGCGGGGCAGGGAGGGATGAAAAACTGTTTTTT
TRBD1 | TRBJ1-5 | TRBV7-9 | NA | CASSRDSVNQPQHF | TGTGCCAGCAGCCGGGACAGCGTAAATCAGCCCCAGCATTTT
NA | TRBJ1-2 | TRBV4-3 | NA | CASSQALDYGYTF | TGCGCCAGCAGCCAAGCTTTGGATTATGGCTACACCTTC
NA | TRBJ2-4 | TRBV6-5 | NA | CASSLEGFGGGSIQYF | TGTGCCAGCAGCCTCGAAGGATTTGGAGGGGGAAGCATTCAGTACTTC
NA | TRBJ1-1 | TRBV4-2 | NA | CASSQVDGHTEAFF | TGTGCCAGCAGCCAAGTTGACGGACACACTGAAGCTTTCTTT
TRBD1 | TRBJ2-6 | TRBV6-1 | NA | CASRSGQATFGANVLTF | TGTGCCAGCAGGTCTGGACAGGCGACCTTTGGGGCCAACGTCCTGACTTTC
TRBD1 | TRBJ1-5 | TRBV20-1 | few | CSALRDSFEEQPQHF | TGCAGTGCTCTGAGGGACAGCTTTGAGGAACAGCCCCAGCATTTT
TRBD1 | TRBJ2-1 | TRBV6-1 | NA | CASKGQRFNEQFF | TGTGCCAGCAAGGGACAGAGATTCAATGAGCAGTTCTTC
NA | TRBJ1-4 | TRBV5-6 | NA | CATRKNDGVSNEKLFF | TGTGCCACCCGAAAGAACGACGGCGTCTCTAATGAAAAACTGTTTTTT
TRBD1 | TRBJ2-5 | TRBV6-6 | few | CASSDREETQYF | TGTGCCAGCAGCGACAGGGAAGAGACCCAGTACTTC